This TCR beta chain was observed in a study of prognosis after radiotherapy for stage I lung cancer. Turning to the study itself: Between early 2018 and January 2019, patients with stage I non-small cell lung cancer were enrolled. Twelve patients had adenocarcinoma tumors, while squamous cell carcinoma tumors were found in over 5.

The V and J ends lost 3 bases and 0 bases respectively, with 11 bases between them. Germline CDR1 reads KGHDR; CDR2 reads SFDVKD. The length of the CDR3 is 17 residues. The authors amplified TCR beta CDR3 from genomic DNA using two-round multiplex PCR. Primers specific to each TRBV and TRBJ gene were used in first-round PCR. In TCRdb, the multiplex PCR reads were re-called with MiXCR into one record per CDR3 protein. The repertoire holds around 20,000 distinct CDR3 sequences, with around two fifths as singletons. This clonotype has at least ten counts. The input for sequencing was PBMCs, taken before or after stereotactic body radiation therapy (not recorded which). V is TRBV24-1 and J is TRBJ2-6; the D gene is possibly TRBD1 (5 bases). This TCR derives from a donor at least 50 years old with non-small cell lung cancer. In nucleotides, the CDR3 is TGTGCCACCAGTGATCAACAGGTTAACTCTGGGGCCAACGTCCTGACTTTC. Protein product: CATSDQQVNSGANVLTF.